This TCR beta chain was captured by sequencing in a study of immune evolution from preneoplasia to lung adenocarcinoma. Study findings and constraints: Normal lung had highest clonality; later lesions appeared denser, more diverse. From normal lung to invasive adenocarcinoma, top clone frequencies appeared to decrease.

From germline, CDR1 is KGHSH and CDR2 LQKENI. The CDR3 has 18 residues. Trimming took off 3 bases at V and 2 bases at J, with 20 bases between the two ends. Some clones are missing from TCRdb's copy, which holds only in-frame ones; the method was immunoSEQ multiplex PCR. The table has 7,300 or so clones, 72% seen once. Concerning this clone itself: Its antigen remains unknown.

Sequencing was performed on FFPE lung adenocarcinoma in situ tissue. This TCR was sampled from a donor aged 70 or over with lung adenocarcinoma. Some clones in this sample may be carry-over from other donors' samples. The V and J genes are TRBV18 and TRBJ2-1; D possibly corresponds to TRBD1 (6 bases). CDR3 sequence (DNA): TGTGCCAGCTCACCCCCGGGTGGGCTGGCAGGGGCCTACAATGAGCAGTTCTTC. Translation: CASSPPGGLAGAYNEQFF.